This T cell receptor (beta chain) was sequenced during a study of shared clonotypes between healthy human individuals. Study-wide context: Contributing individuals were a couple of females and three males aged 18 to 49.

Study results and caveats: Clonotype sharing among donors, it was expected, would be affected by sequencing depth.

Genomic DNA for unsorted samples, which was extracted with the QIAamp DNA Blood Mini kit, came from around 93 million PBMCs. Around 32,000 T cell genomes (about 280 ng DNA) went into each PBMC replicate. Assay: immunoSEQ multiplex PCR; the TCRdb copy retains only in-frame clones and omits some. The sample lists about 450,000 clones; around three quarters were seen once. Trimming took off 0 bases at V and 3 bases at J, with 0 bases between the two ends. The CDR3 sequence is 11 residues long. Germline-derived CDR1 and CDR2 are MNHNS and SASEGT. In regard to this clone: Its antigen is unknown. Additional DNA sequences in this sample encode the identical CDR3.

The receptor's source is a woman aged 40 to 50 in good health. Some clones in this sample may be carry-over from other donors' samples. The sample comprised PBMCs. V is TRBV6-1 and J is TRBJ2-7; D is undetermined. CDR3 loop: CASSEAYEQYF. CDR3 bases: TGTGCCAGCAGTGAAGCCTACGAGCAGTACTTC.